The rows below give T cell receptor beta chains drawn from one sample of a study of shared clonotypes between healthy human individuals. Clones were sequenced by immunoSEQ multiplex PCR, and TCRdb holds only the in-frame ones, with some missing. The data contain hundreds of thousands of clones, around 77% of them singletons. The specimen was PBMCs. The receptors were gathered from a woman aged 40 to 50 in good health. Some clones in this sample may be carry-over from other donors' samples. Both conserved end residues are part of each CDR3. Fields, in order: D gene, clone size, J gene, V gene, CDR3 protein, CDR3 DNA. The D gene is left open where the match is weak. Some rows mark clone size as missing; the rest say once, few, many or name a class of expanded clone.

>.|.|TRBJ2-7|TRBV28
CASSYQGSGAYEQYF
TGTGCCAGCAGTTACCAAGGGAGCGGAGCCTACGAGCAGTACTTC
>.|.|TRBJ1-1|TRBV11-2
CASSQRENTEASF
TGTGCCAGCAGTCAAAGGGAGAACACTGAAGCTTCCTTT
>.|.|TRBJ1-1|TRBV7-2
CASSRSAMNTEAFF
TGTGCCAGCAGCCGGAGTGCCATGAACACTGAAGCTTTCTTT
>TRBD2|once|TRBJ2-5|TRBV19
CASSIGTSGIGTQYF
TGTGCCAGTAGTATTGGGACTAGCGGGATTGGGACCCAGTACTTC
>.|.|TRBJ2-5|TRBV11-2
CASSSDQEYETQYF
TGTGCCAGCAGCTCCGACCAGGAATACGAGACCCAGTACTTC
>TRBD1|few|TRBJ1-1|TRBV5-1
CASSFSGTGNTEAFF
TGCGCCAGCAGCTTCTCCGGGACAGGGAACACTGAAGCTTTCTTT
>.|.|TRBJ1-1|TRBV11-2
CASSLDRQREAFF
TGTGCCAGCAGCTTAGATAGGCAGAGGGAAGCTTTCTTT
>.|.|TRBJ1-2|TRBV5-6
CASSLSLGSRDYGYTF
TGTGCCAGCAGCTTGAGTCTTGGCAGTCGGGACTATGGCTACACCTTC
>.|.|TRBJ2-1|TRBV28
CASSFPQAVVYEGEMDEQFF
TGTGCCAGCAGTTTTCCCCAGGCCGTGGTTTATGAGGGGGAGATGGATGAGCAGTTCTTC
>.|.|TRBJ2-1|TRBV5-1
CASSLEPGGFSYNEQFF
TGCGCCAGCAGCTTGGAGCCCGGAGGGTTTTCCTACAATGAGCAGTTCTTC
>TRBD2|many|TRBJ2-2|TRBV5-1
CASATSENTGELFF
TGCGCCAGCGCGACTAGCGAGAACACCGGGGAGCTGTTTTTT
>TRBD2|.|TRBJ2-5|TRBV27
CASSRAGGWETQYF
TGTGCCAGCAGTAGAGCGGGAGGCTGGGAGACCCAGTACTTC
>TRBD1|many|TRBJ2-2|TRBV6-4
CASSVGTDTGELFF
TGTGCCAGCAGTGTAGGGACAGACACCGGGGAGCTGTTTTTT
>TRBD2|.|TRBJ2-3|TRBV18
CASSPPGGRRDTQYF
TGTGCCAGCTCACCCCCGGGCGGGAGAAGGGATACGCAGTATTTT
>.|few|TRBJ2-2|TRBV28
CATPGRPNTGELFF
TGTGCCACCCCGGGACGGCCGAACACCGGGGAGCTGTTTTTT
>TRBD2|.|TRBJ2-3|TRBV4-1
CASSQDPGTSGRAVPGGDTQYF
TGCGCCAGCAGCCAAGATCCCGGGACTAGCGGGAGGGCCGTGCCCGGGGGAGATACGCAGTATTTT
>.|.|TRBJ2-5|TRBV11-2
CASSLDRGSKATQYF
TGTGCCAGCAGCTTAGATCGAGGCAGTAAAGCGACCCAGTACTTC
>TRBD2|.|TRBJ2-2|TRBV9
CASSANSGANTGELFF
TGTGCCAGCAGCGCTAATAGCGGGGCGAACACCGGGGAGCTGTTTTTT
>.|.|TRBJ1-1|TRBV19
CASSTWTENTEAFF
TGTGCCAGTAGTACCTGGACGGAAAACACTGAAGCTTTCTTT
>.|.|TRBJ1-2|TRBV29-1
CSVEGYTF
TGCAGCGTCGAAGGCTACACCTTC
>.|.|TRBJ2-3|TRBV21-1
CASSNAGTGELAGGSTDTQYF
TGTGCCAGCAGCAACGCTGGGACAGGGGAACTAGCGGGAGGGAGCACAGATACGCAGTATTTT
>TRBD1|.|TRBJ1-5|TRBV15
CATSSPGTGSNQPQHF
TGTGCCACCAGCAGTCCTGGGACAGGTAGCAATCAGCCCCAGCATTTT
>TRBD2|.|TRBJ2-1|TRBV30
CAWTSSGRQFF
TGTGCCTGGACCTCCAGCGGGAGGCAGTTCTTC
>.|few|TRBJ1-2|TRBV7-3
CASSRDGYGYTF
TGTGCCAGCAGCCGGGACGGCTATGGCTACACCTTC
>.|.|TRBJ2-1|TRBV6-5
CASSGNFNEQFF
TGTGCCAGCAGCGGGAATTTTAATGAGCAGTTCTTC
>TRBD2|.|TRBJ2-1|TRBV7-9
CASSWGTSVPEQFF
TGTGCCAGCAGCTGGGGGACTAGCGTGCCTGAGCAGTTCTTC
>.|.|TRBJ1-1|TRBV6-5
CASSYSRGRNTEAFF
TGTGCCAGCAGTTACTCGCGCGGGAGGAACACTGAAGCTTTCTTT
>.|.|TRBJ2-2|TRBV6-8
CASSPAPGVGNTGELFF
TGTGCCAGCAGCCCCGCTCCAGGTGTTGGCAACACCGGGGAGCTGTTTTTT
>.|.|TRBJ1-2|TRBV7-9
CASRLLSQANYGYTF
TGTGCCAGCAGACTTCTCTCCCAGGCTAACTATGGCTACACCTTC
>.|.|TRBJ1-3|TRBV10-3
CAISESPDGGNTIYF
TGTGCCATCAGTGAGTCGCCGGACGGCGGAAACACCATATATTTT
>.|few|TRBJ2-7|TRBV10-3
CAIAWGPEESSYEQYF
TGTGCCATCGCATGGGGGCCTGAAGAGAGCTCCTACGAGCAGTACTTC
>.|.|TRBJ2-7|TRBV30
CALSIGANEQYF
TGTGCCCTCAGTATAGGGGCGAACGAGCAGTACTTC
>.|.|TRBJ2-2|TRBV7-6
CASSLDHTGELFF
TGTGCCAGCAGCTTAGACCATACCGGGGAGCTGTTTTTT
>.|.|TRBJ2-7|TRBV4-1
CASSRRGETYEQYF
TGCGCCAGCAGCCGGCGAGGGGAAACCTACGAGCAGTACTTC
>.|few|TRBJ1-5|TRBV30
CAWGGINQPQHF
TGTGCCTGGGGCGGGATCAATCAGCCCCAGCATTTT
>.|few|TRBJ1-1|TRBV20-1
CSARGGEAFF
TGCAGTGCTAGAGGGGGGGAAGCTTTCTTT
>TRBD2|once|TRBJ2-3|TRBV6-1
CASSALTSGSHPGDTQYF
TGTGCCAGCAGTGCTTTGACTAGCGGGAGCCACCCGGGAGATACGCAGTATTTT
>.|.|TRBJ2-2|TRBV11-3
CASSSRADGELFF
TGTGCCAGCAGCTCCAGGGCGGACGGGGAGCTGTTTTTT
>.|.|TRBJ1-3|TRBV19
CASMTPMSSGNTIYF
TGTGCCAGCATGACACCCATGAGCTCTGGAAACACCATATATTTT
>.|.|TRBJ2-1|TRBV7-2
CASSLIPGQSSYNEQFF
TGTGCCAGCAGCTTAATTCCAGGGCAAAGCTCCTACAATGAGCAGTTCTTC
>TRBD1|.|TRBJ2-7|TRBV28
CASSLLTGQVSYEQYF
TGTGCCAGCAGTTTATTAACGGGACAGGTCTCCTACGAGCAGTACTTC
>.|once|TRBJ2-3|TRBV2
CASSDGYTDTQYF
TGTGCCAGCAGTGATGGCTACACAGATACGCAGTATTTT
>.|.|TRBJ1-6|TRBV29-1
CSVVVDNGSPLHF
TGCAGCGTTGTCGTGGACAACGGATCACCCCTCCACTTT
>TRBD1|.|TRBJ1-3|TRBV30
CAWSGRTGGVGNTIYF
TGTGCCTGGAGTGGACGGACAGGGGGGGTTGGAAACACCATATATTTT
>TRBD1|once|TRBJ2-3|TRBV6-4
CASSEGQPTDTQYF
TGTGCCAGCAGCGAGGGACAGCCCACAGATACGCAGTATTTT
>.|.|TRBJ2-3|TRBV5-1
CASSLATSTDTQYF
TGCGCCAGCAGCTTGGCTACTAGCACAGATACGCAGTATTTT
>TRBD1|.|TRBJ1-5|TRBV5-5
CASSPGDRVNQPQHF
TGTGCCAGCAGCCCCGGGGACAGGGTCAATCAGCCCCAGCATTTT
>TRBD2|.|TRBJ2-7|TRBV5-8
CASSPWGLAGDHEQYF
TGTGCCAGCAGCCCCTGGGGACTAGCGGGAGACCACGAGCAGTACTTC
>.|.|TRBJ1-5|TRBV27
CASSLSVPNQPQHF
TGTGCCAGCAGTTTATCAGTACCAAATCAGCCCCAGCATTTT
>.|.|TRBJ2-5|TRBV5-4
CASSRTGAQETQYF
TGTGCCAGCAGCAGAACCGGGGCTCAAGAGACCCAGTACTTC
>TRBD2|.|TRBJ2-3|TRBV18
CASSPSGLAAATDTQYF
TGTGCCAGCTCACCATCGGGACTAGCGGCTGCCACAGATACGCAGTATTTT
>.|.|TRBJ2-2|TRBV27
CASSLSRAIRDTGELFF
TGTGCCAGCAGTTTATCGCGGGCTATCCGGGACACCGGGGAGCTGTTTTTT
>.|.|TRBJ1-5|TRBV6-6
CASSYRGTVSNQPQHF
TGTGCCAGCAGTTACCGCGGTACGGTTAGCAATCAGCCCCAGCATTTT
>.|many|TRBJ2-7|TRBV7-2
CASSLWYEQYF
TGTGCCAGCAGCTTATGGTACGAGCAGTACTTC